The 29 T cell receptor beta chains in this list originate from one sample, sequenced in a study of T cells in Graves' hyperthyroidism and ophthalmopathy. What was amplified from RNA transcripts were TCR beta CDR3 regions. The HTBI primer set was used in a first-round RT-PCR of the TCR CDR3. One entry per CDR3 protein results from TCRdb running MiXCR on the multiplex PCR reads. The profile shows 500,000 to 600,000 distinct CDR3 sequences, 35% to 55% of them singletons. Sample: peripheral blood or thyroid tissue (not recorded which). These receptors all come from a woman younger than 30 with Graves' hyperthyroidism.

This clonotype was detected only once. This chain links TRBV7-9 with TRBJ1-4; D might be TRBD1 (6 bases). The germline V gene encodes CDR1 SEHNR and CDR2 FQNEAQ (reference sequence). With 5 bases removed from V and 7 bases from J, the gap between germline ends came to 20 bases. This CDR3 contains 16 residues. CDR3 residues: CASSPGHGGRGEKLFF. The CDR3 DNA is TGTGCCAGCAGCCCAGGACACGGGGGGCGGGGTGAAAAACTGTTTTTT.

The chain uses TRBV5-1 and TRBJ2-5; the match to TRBD2 covers 14 bases. The end of the DNA aligns better with TRBJ2-1, so the J call may be wrong. The length of the CDR3 is 15 residues. The germline V gene encodes CDR1 SGHRS and CDR2 YFSETQ. CDR3 sequence reads: CASSLEGLAGVGQFF. Here the CDR3 DNA reads TGCGCCAGCAGCTTGGAGGGACTAGCGGGAGTAGGGCAGTTCTTC.

The chain couples TRBV11-2 to TRBJ2-5; 9 nucleotides line up with TRBD2. V gave up 10 bases and J gave up 1 base; unmatched junction bases: 10. The germline CDR1 and CDR2 sequences are SGHAT and FQNNGV. The CDR3 has 15 amino acids. CDR3: CATLWVAGAQETQYF. In DNA form, the CDR3 reads TGTGCCACCCTCTGGGTAGCGGGAGCCCAAGAGACCCAGTACTTC.

The chain employs TRBV29-1 and TRBJ1-3, with D unclear. The CDR3 is made up of 13 amino acids. Germline V gives CDR1 SQVTM, CDR2 ANQGSEA. CDR3 sequence reads: CRRYMSSGNTIYF. CDR3 DNA sequence: TGCAGACGGTACATGAGCTCTGGAAACACCATATATTTT.

There are many counts of this clonotype. V usage is TRBV6-1 and J usage is TRBJ1-1; no definite D call. Trimming pared 0 bases from V and 4 bases from J, leaving 9 bases between. The CDR3 spans 14 residues. CDR1 and CDR2 (germline): MNHNS, SASEGT. The chain's CDR3 is CASSEAYPSTEAFF. The CDR3 DNA follows: TGTGCCAGCAGTGAAGCATACCCCAGCACTGAAGCTTTCTTT.

This clonotype was recorded at least ten times. V gene TRBV5-4 combines with J gene TRBJ2-7, with D possibly being TRBD2 (6 bases). Germline V gene data show CDR1 as SGHNT and CDR2 as YYREEE (reference sequence). The CDR3 has 17 residues. The V end lost 0 bases, the J end lost 2 bases, and 18 bases lay between the germline ends. In DNA, the CDR3 is TGTGCCAGCAGCTTGGGGTCGAGTGGAGGGCGGGCCTACGAGCAGTACTTC. Its translation: CASSLGSSGGRAYEQYF. Together with reference TRBV5-4 and TRBJ2-7, the CDR3 gives the full variable domain: ETGVTQSPTHLIKTRGQQVTLRCSSQSGHNTVSWYQQALGQGPQFIFQYYREEENGRGNFPPRFSGLQFPNYSSELNVNALELDDSALYLCASSLGSSGGRAYEQYFGPGTRLTVT.

The chain uses TRBV6-6 and TRBJ2-7; D is ambiguous. The J call is uncertain, as TRBJ2-5 better fits the DNA end. Per germline, CDR1 MNHNY and CDR2 SVGAGI (reference sequence). This CDR3 contains 14 residues. The CDR3 sequence: CASQVAGTRETQYF. The CDR3 DNA follows: TGTGCCAGCCAAGTGGCCGGAACTCGGGAGACCCAGTACTTC.

This clonotype was found many times. The chain carries TRBV29-1 and TRBJ2-7; D might be TRBD2 (6 bases). The V gene lost 1 base and the J gene lost 4 bases, with 8 bases spanning the gap. The V gene's germline CDR1 is SQVTM and CDR2 ANQGSEA. CDR3 length: 12 amino acids. The CDR3 DNA is TGCAGCGTTGAAGGTAGCGGATACGAGCAGTACTTC. Protein sequence: CSVEGSGYEQYF.

Many counts were recorded for this clonotype. The V gene is TRBV29-1, the J gene TRBJ2-7; TRBD1 matches at 8 bases. With V trimmed by 7 bases and J by 5 bases, 4 bases remained unmatched. The germline CDR1 and CDR2 sequences are SQVTM and ANQGSEA. This CDR3 comprises 11 residues. The CDR3 loop reads CSARQGHEQYF. DNA for the CDR3: TGCAGCGCCAGACAGGGGCACGAGCAGTACTTC.

The chain joins TRBV6-6 to TRBJ2-7; TRBD1 is a possible D gene (6 bases). Germline CDR1 reads MNHNY; CDR2 reads SVGAGI (reference sequence). CDR3 length: 15 amino acids. V lost 0 bases and J lost 3, with 12 bases in between. CDR3 nucleotides: TGTGCCAGCAGTTACTCGAGGGACACCTACTACGAGCAGTACTTC. It is translated as CASSYSRDTYYEQYF.

In this sample, this clonotype turned up many times. The genes are TRBV2 and TRBJ1-2; a possible D gene is TRBD1 (5 bases). The CDR3 is 15 amino acids. Trimming cost V 1 base and J 8 bases, with 17 bases left between them. The germline V gene has CDR1 SNHLY and CDR2 FYNNEI. CDR3 nucleotide sequence: TGTGCCAGCAGTGAAGGAGGGGTGTGGGGCAGCGGCTACACCTTC. Translating it yields CASSEGGVWGSGYTF. The whole variable domain, remainder taken from reference TRBV2 and TRBJ1-2, is EPEVTQTPSHQVTQMGQEVILRCVPISNHLYFYWYRQILGQKVEFLVSFYNNEISEKSEIFDDQFSVERPDGSNFTLKIRSTKLEDSAMYFCASSEGGVWGSGYTFGSGTRLTVV.

At least ten counts were recorded for this clonotype. This chain links TRBV29-1 with TRBJ2-7; 9 bases are shared with TRBD2. Germline V gives CDR1 SQVTM, CDR2 ANQGSEA. This CDR3 is 15 amino acids long. V dropped 3 bases and J dropped 1; count of bases not matched to a gene: 7. The CDR3 reads CSVEDSGSVSYEQYF. As DNA, the CDR3 is TGCAGCGTTGAGGATAGCGGGAGTGTATCCTACGAGCAGTACTTC.

This clonotype was detected many times. This chain joins TRBV7-9 and TRBJ2-7, with 8 bases identical to TRBD1. This CDR3 is built from 16 residues. The trim removed 5 bases at V and 6 bases at J, leaving 15 bases unmatched. Germline CDR1 reads SEHNR; CDR2 reads FQNEAQ (reference sequence). The CDR3 DNA sequence: TGTGCCAGCAGCCCCCGAGGTGGGCAGGGGGCTCGCGAGCAGTACTTC. Encoded protein: CASSPRGGQGAREQYF.

Ten or more counts support this clonotype. This chain connects TRBV12-3 or TRBV12-4 to TRBJ2-7; the match to TRBD1 covers 10 bases. The CDR3 has 14 amino acids. The ends lost 6 bases at V and 2 bases at J; junction bases unmatched: 4. CDR3 sequence: CASRAGTGAYEQYF. The CDR3 DNA reads TGTGCCAGCAGAGCCGGGACAGGGGCCTACGAGCAGTACTTC.

The chain carries TRBV5-1 and TRBJ2-7; the D is unclear. Germline CDR1 reads SGHRS; CDR2 reads YFSETQ. The CDR3 spans 12 residues. Trimming cost V 2 bases and J 7 bases, with 10 bases left between them. The CDR3, as DNA: TGCGCCAGCAGCTTCTCGGACGAAGAGCAGTACTTC. Translated: CASSFSDEEQYF.

The rearrangement joins TRBV7-9 to TRBJ2-1; either TRBD1 or TRBD2 may fit D (5 bases each). This CDR3 is built from 13 residues. Germline CDR1 is SEHNR and CDR2 is FQNEAQ (reference sequence). Between the trimmed V and J ends, which lost 4 bases and 5 bases, there was a span of 9 bases. CDR3 region: CASSWGPDNEQFF. CDR3 nucleotide sequence: TGTGCCAGCAGCTGGGGACCGGACAATGAGCAGTTCTTC.

This chain connects TRBV18 to TRBJ2-7, with 7 bases matching TRBD1. V was clipped by 4 bases and J by 10 bases; unmatched bases: 4. CDR3 length: 11 residues. The germline gives CDR1 KGHSH, CDR2 LQKENI. The CDR3 nucleotides read TGTGCCAGCTCACGAACAGGGGACCAGTACTTC. This codes for CASSRTGDQYF.

The chain carries TRBV11-2 and TRBJ1-3, with TRBD1 matching over 9 bases. The CDR3 contains 17 residues. V lost 5 bases to trimming and J lost 8 bases; unmatched junction nucleotides: 16. Germline CDR1 is SGHAT and CDR2 is FQNNGV. The CDR3 DNA follows: TGTGCCAGCAGCACCCGGACAGGGGCTATAGGGGGCTACACCATATATTTT. It encodes CASSTRTGAIGGYTIYF.

This clonotype has ten or more counts. For the CDR3, the DNA is TGTGCCAGCTTCAGCGGCACTGAAGCTTTCTTT. It encodes CASFSGTEAFF. V usage is TRBV2 and J usage is TRBJ1-1, with D uncertain. Germline-derived CDR1 and CDR2 are SNHLY and FYNNEI. This CDR3 region has 11 residues. The V end lost 8 bases, the J end lost 4 bases, and 8 bases lay between the germline ends.

This clonotype was detected ten times or more. This sequence joins TRBV11-2 and TRBJ1-2, with TRBD1 as a possible D gene (5 bases). The V end was cut by 2 bases, the J end by 6 bases, with 13 bases between. Germline V gene data show CDR1 as SGHAT and CDR2 as FQNNGV. The CDR3 sequence is 14 residues long. CDR3 nucleotides: TGTGCCAGCAGCTTACTTAGGTCGGGGGATGGCTACACCTTC. Residues: CASSLLRSGDGYTF.

This clonotype was detected ten times or more. The V call is TRBV6-2 or TRBV6-3, the J call TRBJ2-2; D might be TRBD2 (5 bases). This CDR3 has 15 residues. The germline gives CDR1 MNHEY, CDR2 SVGEGT. Trimming removed 2 bases at V and 0 bases at J, with 7 bases between. The DNA of the CDR3 is TGTGCCAGCAGTTACGGCGGGCCGAACACCGGGGAGCTGTTTTTT. This translates into CASSYGGPNTGELFF.

Worth noting for this clonotype: Relative to the germline gene, one junction end is altered; a read error may explain this. This sequence joins TRBV7-9 and TRBJ2-7, with 8 bases lining up with TRBD1. CDR1 is SEHNR, CDR2 FQNEAQ, per germline (reference sequence). CDR3 length equals 13 residues. CDR3 DNA sequence: TGTGCCAGCACCGCGACAGGGGCCTACGGGCAGTACTTC. Translated: CASTATGAYGQYF.

This clonotype has at least ten counts. V is TRBV4-1 and J is TRBJ1-4, with no clear D. The CDR3 consists of 15 residues. Trimming cost V 0 bases and J 0 bases, with 5 bases left between them. Germline-derived CDR1 and CDR2 are MGHRA and YSYEKL. In DNA form, the CDR3 reads TGCGCCAGCAGCCAAGACTTGGCAACTAATGAAAAACTGTTTTTT. This sequence encodes CASSQDLATNEKLFF.

In its sample, this clonotype was seen many times. The chain carries TRBV3-1 and TRBJ1-2; D remains ambiguous. This CDR3 region has 14 residues. Germline V gene lookup returns CDR1 LGHDT and CDR2 YNNKEL (reference sequence). The V end was cut by 2 bases, the J end by 8 bases, with 15 bases between. The CDR3 loop is CASSQSLAARGYTF. CDR3 bases: TGTGCCAGCAGCCAATCCCTAGCAGCGCGAGGCTACACCTTC.

Of note for this clonotype: A read error may produce the germline difference seen at one junction end. The chain links TRBV20-1 to TRBJ2-6; tentatively, D is TRBD1 (6 bases). Germline V lookup: CDR1 DFQATT, CDR2 SNEGSKA (reference sequence). This CDR3 has 11 residues. The CDR3 protein is CSARGGYAEAF. The CDR3 DNA reads as TGCAGTGCGCGAGGGGGATACGCTGAAGCTTTC.

The V gene is TRBV29-1, the J gene TRBJ2-2; D tentatively fits TRBD1 or TRBD2 (5 bases each). The CDR3 spans 14 residues. Germline lookup yields CDR1 SQVTM and CDR2 ANQGSEA. Deletions cut 6 bases from V and 3 bases from J, with 14 bases between. The CDR3 nucleotides read TGCAGCGTGGAAACAGGAGGCTACACCGGGGAGCTGTTTTTT. Protein sequence: CSVETGGYTGELFF.

This clonotype appeared many times. The rearrangement links TRBV11-2 to TRBJ1-6, with a possible D match to TRBD1 (5 bases). V lost 5 bases to trimming and J lost 5 bases, with 13 bases between them. CDR1 is SGHAT and CDR2 is FQNNGV in the germline V gene. This CDR3 contains 15 residues. The CDR3 sequence: CASSRQGHNNSPLHF. The CDR3 nucleotides are TGTGCCAGCAGCCGACAAGGACACAATAATTCACCCCTCCACTTT.

This CDR3 reads CSARERGQEQYF. The CDR3 DNA sequence: TGCAGTGCTAGAGAGAGGGGGCAAGAGCAGTACTTC. This sequence joins TRBV20-1 and TRBJ2-7; 7 bases are shared with TRBD1. The CDR3 covers 12 residues. The V gene's germline CDR1 is DFQATT and CDR2 SNEGSKA (reference sequence). The V and J ends lost 0 bases and 7 bases, in that order; junction bases with no gene match: 3.

This clonotype appeared a few times. This chain links TRBV19 with TRBJ1-1, with D hard to call. Per germline, CDR1 LNHDA and CDR2 SQIVND (reference sequence). The CDR3 is 14 residues long. V lost 1 base and J lost 3, with 9 bases in between. CDR3 sequence reads: CASSIVPMDTEAFF. The CDR3, as DNA: TGTGCCAGTAGTATAGTCCCAATGGACACTGAAGCTTTCTTT. Using reference TRBV19 and TRBJ1-1 for the parts outside the CDR3, the full variable domain is DGGITQSPKYLFRKEGQNVTLSCEQNLNHDAMYWYRQDPGQGLRLIYYSQIVNDFQKGDIAEGYSVSREKKESFPLTVTSAQKNPTAFYLCASSIVPMDTEAFFGQGTRLTVV.